This T cell receptor beta chain was observed in a study of cytomegalovirus exposure and HLA in healthy donors. The primer mix had 60 Vbeta and 13 Jbeta primers. Generated by immunoSEQ multiplex PCR, the TCRdb table keeps only in-frame clones and is missing some. The sample has about 160,000 clones, just under 80% seen once; the top ten hold 6.5% to 9%. As for this clone: Its antigen is undetermined.

V lost 1 base and J 11 bases, leaving 14 bases between the germline ends. The CDR3 is 13 residues long. Germline values: CDR1 LNHNV, CDR2 YYDKDF (reference sequence). The study, taken as a whole, reports: HLA restriction was apparent for most CMV-associated TCR beta chains in a later analysis. With later analysis, a missense DCLRE1C variant became linked to TCR beta V- and J-gene trimming.

The chain uses TRBV15 and TRBJ1-1, with unresolved D. The source of this sequence is a woman in her forties in good health and CMV-seropositive. Sequencing was carried out using PBMCs. As DNA, the CDR3 is TGTGCCACCAGCAGAGTTCCCGCCTTCGGGGCTTTCTTT. Amino acid sequence: CATSRVPAFGAFF. The whole variable domain, filled in from reference TRBV15 and TRBJ1-1, reads DAMVIQNPRYQVTQFGKPVTLSCSQTLNHNVMYWYQQKSSQAPKLLFHYYDKDFNNEADTPDNFQSRRPNTSFCFLDIRSPGLGDTAMYLCATSRVPAFGAFFGQGTRLTVV.